The 6 T cell receptor beta chains presented below share a single source sample, sequenced in a study of shared clonotypes between healthy human individuals. Method: immunoSEQ multiplex PCR; TCRdb's copy keeps in-frame clones and lacks some. The data contain about 1 million clones, 65% to 80% of them singletons. The sample taken for sequencing was memory CD4+ T cells sorted from blood. Subset described: CD45RA-negative fraction. These receptors came from a man between 18 and 35 years old in good health.

The chain links TRBV30 to TRBJ2-1; possible D gene TRBD2, 5 bases. The germline V gene has CDR1 GTSNPN and CDR2 SVGIG (reference sequence). The CDR3 covers 12 residues. The germline V and J ends were trimmed by 4 bases and 5 bases, with 9 bases remaining between them. For the CDR3, the DNA is TGTGCCTGGATTTTCGGGAACAATGAGCAGTTCTTC. This gives the protein CAWIFGNNEQFF. Full variable domain (outside the CDR3, taken from reference TRBV30 and TRBJ2-1): SQTIHQWPATLVQPVGSPLSLECTVEGTSNPNLYWYRQAAGRGLQLLFYSVGIGQISSEVPQNLSASRPQDRQFILSSKKLLLSDSGFYLCAWIFGNNEQFFGPGTRLTVL.

This chain joins TRBV9 and TRBJ1-6, with 7 bases identical to TRBD1. J was trimmed by 9 bases and V by 4 bases; bases with no gene match: 10. Germline CDR1 and CDR2: SGDLS and YYNGEE. The CDR3 is 15 residues long. The DNA of the CDR3 is TGTGCCAGCAGCTCCCGGGACAGTTGGTTTTCACCCCTCCACTTT. Protein product: CASSSRDSWFSPLHF.

The chain links TRBV28 to TRBJ2-7; D possibly matches TRBD1 or TRBD2 (5 bases each). The CDR3 extends over 14 amino acids. Germline CDR1 is MDHEN and CDR2 is SYDVKM. V was shortened by 6 bases and J by 6 bases, with 18 bases between the two germline ends. DNA for the CDR3: TGTGCCAGCAGAGTGCAAGGGACGGGATCCGAGCAGTACTTC. Amino acids: CASRVQGTGSEQYF.

This clone was observed a few times. A junction boundary mismatches the germline segment, possibly from a read error. The chain has TRBV5-1 and TRBJ1-3, with D perhaps matching TRBD1 (5 bases). Germline V gene lookup returns CDR1 SGHRS and CDR2 YFSETQ. This CDR3 contains 16 residues. In nucleotides, the CDR3 is TGCGCCAGCAGCCCAGACGCGCAGGGTTCTGGGAACACCATATATTTT. This codes for CASSPDAQGSGNTIYF.

The rearrangement uses TRBV19 and TRBJ2-3; 10 bases fit TRBD2. CDR1 is LNHDA, CDR2 SQIVND, per germline (reference sequence). The ends lost 3 bases at V and 6 bases at J; junction bases unmatched: 6. This CDR3 comprises 15 residues. The CDR3 region has the DNA TGTGCCAGTAGTATCAAACTAGCGGGGTGGGATACGCAGTATTTT. The encoded protein is CASSIKLAGWDTQYF.

The chain couples TRBV7-8 to TRBJ2-7; 7 bases match TRBD2. The CDR3 contains 13 residues. The V gene end was trimmed by 2 bases and the J gene end by 3 bases; junction bases not matched to a gene: 1. Germline values: CDR1 SGHVS, CDR2 FQNEAQ. The CDR3 nucleotides read TGTGCCAGCAGCTTACGCGGGAGCTACGAGCAGTACTTC. Translated: CASSLRGSYEQYF.